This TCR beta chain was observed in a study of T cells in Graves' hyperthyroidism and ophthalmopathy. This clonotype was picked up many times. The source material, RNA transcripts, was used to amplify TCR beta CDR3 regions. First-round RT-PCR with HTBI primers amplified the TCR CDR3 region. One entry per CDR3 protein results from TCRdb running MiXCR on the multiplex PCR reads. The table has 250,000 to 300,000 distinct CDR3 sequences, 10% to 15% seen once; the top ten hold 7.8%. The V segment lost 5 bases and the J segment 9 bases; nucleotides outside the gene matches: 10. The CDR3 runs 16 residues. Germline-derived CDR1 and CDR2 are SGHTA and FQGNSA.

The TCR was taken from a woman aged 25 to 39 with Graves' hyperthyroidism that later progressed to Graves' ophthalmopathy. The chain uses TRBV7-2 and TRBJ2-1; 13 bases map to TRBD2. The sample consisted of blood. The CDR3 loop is CASSGRTSGSRGEQFF. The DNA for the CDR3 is TGTGCCAGCAGCGGGAGGACTAGCGGGAGTCGGGGTGAGCAGTTCTTC.